This T cell receptor beta chain originates from a study of blood T cells in healthy people across ages. Whole-study results and caveats: Underestimates were what the diversity estimates from one million T cells were considered to be.

The germline V gene has CDR1 MDHEN and CDR2 SYDVKM. There are 16 residues in the CDR3. A sample-barcoded 5' primer and a J-beta primer mix were used in a second PCR of roughly 7 to 11 cycles. TCRdb used MiXCR to reprocess the 5' RACE reads, holding one entry per CDR3 protein. In the table there are about 1.6 million distinct CDR3 sequences, about 35% of which are singletons. Turning to this clonotype: Its antigen is unidentified.

The TCR originated in a woman in her thirties in good health. V and J are TRBV28 and TRBJ2-4; D uncertain. The better agreement between TRBJ2-7 and the DNA end casts doubt on the J call. The sample was blood. The DNA for the CDR3 is TGTGCCAGCAGTTCCCAAGGATTACTACCGAACTACGAGCAGTACTTC. Translating it yields CASSSQGLLPNYEQYF.